Sequencing of this T cell receptor (beta chain) was carried out in a study of T-cell memory formation after mild COVID-19. TCRdb reanalysed the 5' RACE reads using MiXCR and keeps one entry per CDR3 protein. The sample has about 350,000 distinct CDR3 sequences, roughly 15% seen once. This clonotype was detected many times. V was shortened by 2 bases and J by 2 bases, with 10 bases between the two germline ends. The CDR3 is made up of 14 amino acids. Germline-derived CDR1 and CDR2 are SEHNR and FQNEAQ (reference sequence). The sequence came from a man between 18 and 35 years old who had mild COVID-19 (a few samples of this study predate the infection). Cell type and time point are not known. Source material: PBMCs or a T cell subset sorted from them (not recorded which). The genes are TRBV7-9 and TRBJ2-7; D call uncertain. The CDR3 protein is CASSLRDSTYEQYF. For the CDR3, the DNA is TGTGCCAGCAGCTTAAGGGATTCAACCTACGAGCAGTACTTC.